What follows are 17 T cell receptor beta chains derived from one specimen sequenced in a study of cytomegalovirus exposure and HLA in healthy donors. 60 Vbeta and 13 Jbeta primers were used in PCR. Produced via immunoSEQ multiplex PCR; TCRdb's table is partial and in-frame only. The sample has approximately 110,000 clones; 70% to 80% are singletons. The sample consisted of PBMCs. These receptors were obtained from a man aged 50 or older in good health and CMV-seronegative.

This clone occurred once. The chain carries TRBV2 and TRBJ2-7, with a weak D call TRBD2 (6 bases). V lost 6 bases, J lost 9 bases, and 9 bases lay in between. This CDR3 has 10 amino acids. The germline V gene encodes CDR1 SNHLY and CDR2 FYNNEI. CDR3: CASREGPQYV. CDR3 sequence (DNA): TGTGCCAGCAGGGAGGGCCCGCAGTACGTC.

V usage is TRBV11-2 and J usage is TRBJ1-1; D may be TRBD1 (5 bases). Trimming removed 5 bases at V and 0 bases at J, with 16 bases between. In germline, CDR1 is SGHAT, CDR2 FQNNGV. There are 16 residues in the CDR3. In DNA, the CDR3 is TGTGCCAGCAGCCACAGCGGGACGGTCATGAACACTGAAGCTTTCTTT. Protein sequence: CASSHSGTVMNTEAFF. Drawing the rest from reference TRBV11-2 and TRBJ1-1, the complete variable domain is EAGVAQSPRYKIIEKRQSVAFWCNPISGHATLYWYQQILGQGPKLLIQFQNNGVVDDSQLPKDRFSAERLKGVDSTLKIQPAKLEDSAVYLCASSHSGTVMNTEAFFGQGTRLTVV.

This sequence joins TRBV5-4 and TRBJ2-1; the D gene is possibly TRBD2 (6 bases). V was clipped by 4 bases and J by 4 bases, with 18 bases between them. Germline lookup yields CDR1 SGHNT and CDR2 YYREEE (reference sequence). There are 16 residues in the CDR3. The DNA for the CDR3 is TGTGCCAGCAGCGCCCACGGGGGATTCGAGTACAATGAGCAGTTCTTC. Encoded protein: CASSAHGGFEYNEQFF.

Here the CDR3 reads CATSKDGSSYEQYF. DNA for the CDR3: TGTGCCACCAGCAAGGACGGGAGCTCCTACGAGCAGTACTTC. This chain links TRBV15 with TRBJ2-7; the D gene is possibly TRBD2 (6 bases). Germline CDR1 reads LNHNV; CDR2 reads YYDKDF (reference sequence). V was pared by 4 bases and J by 0 bases, with 10 bases between. The CDR3 length is 14 residues.

This clone appeared a few times. The gene calls are TRBV11-2 and TRBJ2-5, with TRBD1 matching over 9 bases. V lost 5 bases to trimming and J lost 5 bases; unmatched junction nucleotides: 6. Germline lookup yields CDR1 SGHAT and CDR2 FQNNGV. The CDR3 totals 14 residues. This CDR3 is CASSQGTGWETQYF. The CDR3 bases are TGTGCCAGCAGCCAGGGGACAGGGTGGGAGACCCAGTACTTC.

The rearrangement uses TRBV19 and TRBJ2-2, with 11 bases lining up with TRBD2. CDR3 length: 17 residues. After removal of 2 bases from V and 0 bases from J, the junction contained 2 bases not matched to a gene. CDR1 LNHDA and CDR2 SQIVND come from the germline V gene (reference sequence). CDR3 sequence: CASSILSGGANTGELFF. The CDR3 DNA is TGTGCCAGTAGTATACTTAGCGGGGGGGCGAACACCGGGGAGCTGTTTTTT.

The chain links TRBV19 to TRBJ1-1, with no clear D. V was cut by 3 bases and J by 2 bases, with 7 bases left in between. This CDR3 region has 13 residues. Per germline, CDR1 LNHDA and CDR2 SQIVND (reference sequence). As DNA, the CDR3 is TGTGCCAGTAGTATTTCGACTAACACTGAAGCTTTCTTT. It encodes CASSISTNTEAFF. Together with reference TRBV19 and TRBJ1-1, the CDR3 gives the full variable domain: DGGITQSPKYLFRKEGQNVTLSCEQNLNHDAMYWYRQDPGQGLRLIYYSQIVNDFQKGDIAEGYSVSREKKESFPLTVTSAQKNPTAFYLCASSISTNTEAFFGQGTRLTVV.

V is TRBV5-4 and J is TRBJ2-1; D possibly corresponds to TRBD2 (5 bases). Trimming left V 4 bases short and J 9 bases short, with 11 bases between. CDR3 length: 12 residues. Germline V gene data show CDR1 as SGHNT and CDR2 as YYREEE (reference sequence). For the CDR3, the DNA is TGTGCCAGCAGCACAAGCGGTGGTGAGCAGTTCTTC. Encoded protein: CASSTSGGEQFF.

The chain has TRBV5-6 and TRBJ2-7; the D gene is possibly TRBD1 (5 bases). V lost 2 bases to trimming and J lost 2 bases, with 11 bases between them. The CDR3 runs 14 residues. CDR1 and CDR2 (germline): SGHDT, YYEEEE. The CDR3 sequence is CASSFFQGTYEQYF. The CDR3 DNA follows: TGTGCCAGCAGCTTCTTCCAGGGAACCTACGAGCAGTACTTC.

The V call is TRBV7-3, the J call TRBJ1-1; 11 nucleotides align to TRBD1. The J segment lost 0 bases and the V segment lost 5 bases, leaving 5 bases of the junction unmatched. The length of the CDR3 is 16 residues. Germline V gene lookup returns CDR1 SGHTA and CDR2 FQGTGA. The CDR3 nucleotides read TGTGCCAGCAGCAACGGGACAGGGGGTATGAACACTGAAGCTTTCTTT. Its protein is CASSNGTGGMNTEAFF.

This chain joins TRBV7-6 and TRBJ2-3; 8 bases align to TRBD1. CDR1 and CDR2 from the germline V gene are SGHVS and FNYEAQ. This CDR3 region has 13 residues. The V segment lost 4 bases and the J segment 6 bases; nucleotides outside the gene matches: 3. The CDR3 reads CASSSQGADTQYF. CDR3 DNA sequence: TGTGCCAGCAGCTCGCAGGGGGCGGATACGCAGTATTTT.

J is TRBJ1-1 and V is TRBV18, with D uncertain. The ends were cut back, 5 bases at V and 6 bases at J, with 16 bases in the middle. CDR1 and CDR2 from the germline V gene are KGHSH and LQKENI. The CDR3 runs 14 residues. CDR3 region: CASSSSGSYPEAFF. CDR3 sequence (DNA): TGTGCCAGCTCATCGTCGGGTTCATACCCTGAAGCTTTCTTT.

The gene calls are TRBV5-5 and TRBJ1-4; D is uncertain. The CDR3 totals 12 residues. CDR1 is SGHKS, CDR2 YYEKEE, per germline (reference sequence). The V end was cut by 1 base, the J end by 8 bases, with 6 bases between. This CDR3 is CASSLFQEKLFF. Here the CDR3 DNA reads TGTGCCAGCAGCTTGTTCCAAGAAAAACTGTTTTTT.

The chain employs TRBV7-3 and TRBJ1-4, with unresolved D. V dropped 0 bases and J dropped 8 bases, with 13 bases sitting between them. CDR3 size: 15 residues. Germline V gene lookup returns CDR1 SGHTA and CDR2 FQGTGA. The CDR3 loop reads CASSLTGSSGEKLFF. The CDR3 DNA reads TGTGCCAGCAGCTTAACAGGATCCTCGGGGGAAAAACTGTTTTTT.

The CDR3 DNA follows: TGTGCCAGCAGCTGGGACAGGGGGGACACTGAAGCTTTCTTT. Its protein is CASSWDRGDTEAFF. The genes are TRBV5-6 and TRBJ1-1; TRBD1 matches 11 bases. The ends lost 3 bases at V and 3 bases at J; junction bases unmatched: 1. CDR1 is SGHDT and CDR2 is YYEEEE in the germline V gene. The CDR3 contains 14 residues. Full variable domain (rest looked up from reference TRBV5-6 and TRBJ1-1): DAGVTQSPTHLIKTRGQQVTLRCSPKSGHDTVSWYQQALGQGPQFIFQYYEEEERQRGNFPDRFSGHQFPNYSSELNVNALLLGDSALYLCASSWDRGDTEAFFGQGTRLTVV.

The CDR3 region is CASSLSSGNTIYF. CDR3 DNA: TGTGCCAGCAGCTTGAGCTCTGGAAACACCATATATTTT. The rearrangement joins TRBV7-2 to TRBJ1-3; D gene unclear. V lost 3 bases, J lost 0 bases, and 3 bases lay in between. CDR3 length equals 13 residues. CDR1 is SGHTA and CDR2 is FQGNSA in the germline V gene. Drawing the rest from reference TRBV7-2 and TRBJ1-3, the complete variable domain is GAGVSQSPSNKVTEKGKDVELRCDPISGHTALYWYRQSLGQGLEFLIYFQGNSAPDKSGLPSDRFSAERTGGSVSTLTIQRTQQEDSAVYLCASSLSSGNTIYFGEGSWLTVV.

This clone came up a few times. The V gene is TRBV28, the J gene TRBJ1-2; 9 bases line up with TRBD1. Germline CDR1 and CDR2: MDHEN and SYDVKM. V lost 6 bases, J lost 8 bases, and 10 bases stayed unmatched. The CDR3 is 14 amino acids. The CDR3 loop is CASRLTGGSGGYTF. The CDR3 DNA reads as TGTGCCAGCAGGCTAACAGGGGGCTCGGGCGGCTACACCTTC.